The clone carrying this T cell receptor (beta chain) was seen repeatedly, ten times or more. Its antigen is currently unknown. Constant-region reverse primers amplified full-length variable regions, followed by semi-nested Nested Universal Primer A PCR. TCRdb passed the 5' RACE reads through MiXCR, listing each CDR3 protein once. The sample lists tens of thousands of distinct CDR3 sequences, 22% occurring once. Study-level results: The larger cohort examined one V-J beta rearrangement, not whole repertoires. Tumor memory CD4+ T cell TCR gene usage clustered with blood and lymph node memory CD4+ cells and lymph node naive CD4+ cells.

Tregs were sorted as CD4+CD25+CD127-/low cells. The CDR3 consists of 12 residues. From germline, CDR1 is SGHDT and CDR2 YYEEEE. V was clipped by 0 bases and J by 5 bases, with 5 bases between them. The TCR was taken from a female donor with breast cancer. The sequenced material came from Tregs sorted from a lymph node. The chain links TRBV5-6 to TRBJ1-2; no clear D gene. For the CDR3, the DNA is TGTGCCAGCAGCTTGGGGCCTTATGGCTACACCTTC. It translates to CASSLGPYGYTF.